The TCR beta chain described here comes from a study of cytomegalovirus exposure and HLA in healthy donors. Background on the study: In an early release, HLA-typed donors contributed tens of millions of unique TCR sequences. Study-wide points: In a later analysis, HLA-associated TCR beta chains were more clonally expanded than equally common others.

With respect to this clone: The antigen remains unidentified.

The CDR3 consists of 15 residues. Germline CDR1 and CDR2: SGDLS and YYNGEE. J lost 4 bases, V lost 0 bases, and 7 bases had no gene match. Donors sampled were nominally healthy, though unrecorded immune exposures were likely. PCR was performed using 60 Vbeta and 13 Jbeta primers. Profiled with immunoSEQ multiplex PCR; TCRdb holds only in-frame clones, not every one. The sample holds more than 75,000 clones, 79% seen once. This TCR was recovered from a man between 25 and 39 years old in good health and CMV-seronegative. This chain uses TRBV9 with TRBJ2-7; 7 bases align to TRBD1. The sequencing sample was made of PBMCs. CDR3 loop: CASSVAPGGAYEQYF. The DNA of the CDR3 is TGTGCCAGCAGCGTAGCACCAGGGGGTGCGTACGAGCAGTACTTC.